This is a list of T cell receptor beta chains from one sample in a study of beta chain features in type 1 diabetes. TCRdb keeps only in-frame clones here, not all; method: immunoSEQ multiplex PCR. The sample carries more than 250,000 clones, 20% recorded once. Sequencing was done on a sample of naive CD4+ T cells from blood. Receptors originate from a middle-aged woman with type 1 diabetes. Each CDR3 is given with its conserved first and last residue.

v_call cdr3_length cdr3_aa
TRBV30 14 CAWSVTDSNTEAFF
TRBV28 13 CASSLSRLNIQYF
TRBV5-1 14 CASSLDYLTGELFF
TRBV29-1 15 CSVADRVDSNQPQHF
TRBV6-5 15 CASSQRTGFSYEQYF
TRBV2 12 CASSETGWVEFF
TRBV5-6 11 CASSLPYEQFF
TRBV29-1 11 CSVNQGYEQYF
TRBV10-3 15 CAISESGTAGETQYF
TRBV28 13 CASTQGTRGEQFF
TRBV9 14 CASSLTRDRTEAFF
TRBV4-1 15 CASSQIGLFRETQYF
TRBV2 12 CASSWGLETQYF
TRBV9 15 CASSVDHSSLNTQYF
TRBV2 14 CASSPLGQNNEQFF
TRBV19 11 CASGGAQPQHF
TRBV7-9 13 CASSLARGNEQFF
TRBV15 15 CATSSGRDRVYGYTF
TRBV2 14 CASRQGENTGELFF
TRBV29-1 13 CSVEMGRNTEAFF
TRBV28 14 CASSGDSGSYEQYF
TRBV7-2 16 CASSGGKQGGAHEQFF
TRBV18 17 CASSGATGRSSGNTIYF
TRBV9 16 CASSTPGGGHYNEQFF
TRBV30 13 CARDTGHNQPQHF
TRBV7-2 16 CASSLQGGRWAKEQFF
TRBV20-1 11 CSAKGNNEQFF
TRBV9 15 CASSVDPGVIYGYTF
TRBV19 14 CASSIGGRTGELFF
TRBV28 14 CASSPDREWNEQFF
TRBV29-1 15 CSVEGSSRNTGELFF
TRBV2 14 CASRPLRTSYEQYF
TRBV9 15 CASSVDAPSHYGYTF
TRBV28 14 CASSIRTGGTEAFF
TRBV30 14 CAWWSGRAGGELFF
TRBV9 17 CASSARFDWGLRNEQFF
TRBV11-1 14 CASSLARNTGELFF